The rows below give T cell receptor beta chains drawn from one sample of a study of post-analysis software for immune sequencing data. TCRdb itself ran the PCR reads through MiXCR, one entry per CDR3 protein. The data hold 750,000 to 950,000 distinct CDR3 sequences, with under 70% observed a single time. The sample comprised blood. These receptors were taken from a girl aged 5-17 years with multiple sclerosis. CDR3s include the opening cysteine and the closing phenylalanine or tryptophan. Fields, in order: J gene, D gene, clone size, V gene, CDR3 DNA, CDR3 protein. A D gene is named only where the DNA matches it firmly. The size entry is marked missing in some rows and otherwise reads once, few, many or a size class.

TRBJ2-7 | . | few | TRBV6-5 | TGTGCCAGCAGTTTAGGGTCTAGCCGCTTTCCCTACGAGCAGTACTTC | CASSLGSSRFPYEQYF
TRBJ2-7 | . | few | TRBV12-3/TRBV12-4 | TGTGCCAGCAGCCGAGAGAGCCCCTACGAGCAGTACTTC | CASSRESPYEQYF
TRBJ1-1 | . | . | TRBV6-6 | TGTGCCAGCAGTTACTCCGGGAGCGCCCGAGAAGCTTTCTTT | CASSYSGSAREAFF
TRBJ2-7 | . | once | TRBV29-1 | TGCAGCGTTGGGTTGACAGGCAACGAGCAGTACTTC | CSVGLTGNEQYF
TRBJ2-1 | . | . | TRBV2 | TGTGCCAGCATGTCCGGCCGTCATTACAATGAGCAGTTCTTC | CASMSGRHYNEQFF
TRBJ2-7 | TRBD1 | . | TRBV7-9 | TGTGCCAGCAGCTCTCGGGACAGGCTCTACGAGCAGTACTTC | CASSSRDRLYEQYF
TRBJ2-7 | TRBD2 | . | TRBV14 | TGTGCCAGCAGCCAGAACGAAAGACTAGCGGGCTCCTACGAGCAGTACTTC | CASSQNERLAGSYEQYF
TRBJ2-7 | TRBD1 | many | TRBV7-3 | TGTGCCAGCAGCCCGGGACAGGGGTTCTACGAGCAGTACTTC | CASSPGQGFYEQYF
TRBJ2-1 | TRBD2 | . | TRBV20-1 | TGCAGTGCTTCCGGGACTAGCGGGAGAAGCTCCTACAATGAGCAGTTCTTC | CSASGTSGRSSYNEQFF
TRBJ2-7 | . | . | TRBV2 | TGTGCCAGCAGTGTACCTCCCCTATCCTACGAGCAGTACTTC | CASSVPPLSYEQYF
TRBJ2-7 | . | once | TRBV7-9 | TGTGCCAGCAGCTTTCGGGGCTTCCCCTACGAGCAGTACTTC | CASSFRGFPYEQYF
TRBJ2-5 | . | . | TRBV11-2 | TGTGCCAGCAGCCGACCGCCTGACCAAGAGACCCAGTACTTC | CASSRPPDQETQYF
TRBJ2-5 | . | . | TRBV7-2 | TGTGCCCCCCGCTGGGCTGGAGAAGAGACCCAGTACTTC | CAPRWAGEETQYF
TRBJ1-2 | . | . | TRBV29-1 | TGCAGCGTTGAAGGCCTCTATGGCTACACCTTC | CSVEGLYGYTF
TRBJ2-1 | . | . | TRBV7-9 | TGTGCCAGCAGCTTTCTGCCCGGACGGTTCAATGAGCAGTTCTTC | CASSFLPGRFNEQFF
TRBJ2-7 | . | . | TRBV10-3 | TGTGCCATCAGAGGGACTTCAAGTAGGTCCGAGCAGTACTTC | CAIRGTSSRSEQYF
TRBJ2-1 | . | . | TRBV9 | TGTGCCAGCAACCGCCGGGGGACGCCCCAGCAGTTCTTC | CASNRRGTPQQFF
TRBJ1-5 | TRBD1 | . | TRBV20-1 | TGCAGTGCCTATCCGGGACAGGGGGCAGGTCAGCCCCAGCATTTT | CSAYPGQGAGQPQHF
TRBJ2-2 | . | many | TRBV9 | TGTGCCAGCAGCGGGACACTACTTACCGGGGAGCTGTTTTTT | CASSGTLLTGELFF
TRBJ2-1 | . | . | TRBV5-1 | TGCGCCAGCAGCGCCCGACTGGGGCAACGCTCCTACAATGAGCAGTTCTTC | CASSARLGQRSYNEQFF
TRBJ2-7 | TRBD2 | . | TRBV5-1 | TGCGCCAGCAGCTTCGTGGGTAGCGGGGACCTCTCCTACGAGCAGTACTTC | CASSFVGSGDLSYEQYF
TRBJ1-5 | . | . | TRBV20-1 | TGCAGTGCTAGAAGCAGTAGCAATCAGCCCCAGCATTTT | CSARSSSNQPQHF
TRBJ2-1 | TRBD1 | . | TRBV11-2 | TGTGCCAGCAGCCATGGGACAGCCGCTACTCGGTACAATGAGCAGTTCTTC | CASSHGTAATRYNEQFF
TRBJ2-5 | TRBD2 | . | TRBV6-6 | TGTGCCAGCAGTGGGACCGGGACTAGCGGGGAGACCCAGTACTTC | CASSGTGTSGETQYF
TRBJ2-6 | . | . | TRBV3-1 | TGTGCCAGCAGCCAGAAACGAGACTCTGGGGCCAACGTCCTGACTTTC | CASSQKRDSGANVLTF
TRBJ2-2 | . | . | TRBV7-6 | TGTGCCAGCAGCTCCGGGACTGCCGGGGAGCTGTTTTTT | CASSSGTAGELFF
TRBJ2-7 | . | . | TRBV27 | TGTGCCAGCAGTTTAATTGGTGACTCCTACGAGCAGTACTTC | CASSLIGDSYEQYF
TRBJ2-5 | . | few | TRBV20-1 | TGCAGTGCCGCGACTCGGCTACCGCAAGAGACCCAGTACTTC | CSAATRLPQETQYF
TRBJ1-2 | . | . | TRBV12-3/TRBV12-4 | TGTGCCAGCAGTCCGACAGCCGACACTGGCTACACCTTC | CASSPTADTGYTF
TRBJ1-2 | . | . | TRBV6-1 | TGTGCCAGCAGTGAAATCTGGAACAGGGATGGCTACACCTTC | CASSEIWNRDGYTF
TRBJ2-7 | TRBD1 | . | TRBV27 | TGTGCCAGCAGCCGGACAGGGTTGGGGGCAGAGCAGTACTTC | CASSRTGLGAEQYF
TRBJ2-4 | . | . | TRBV5-1 | TGCGCCAGCAGCTTAACCCGAGGCCCAGGGGCCAAAAACATTCAGTACTTC | CASSLTRGPGAKNIQYF
TRBJ2-3 | . | . | TRBV20-1 | TGCAGTGCTATAGGAGCTTCGGGAACAGATACGCAGTATTTT | CSAIGASGTDTQYF
TRBJ2-1 | . | . | TRBV24-1 | TGTGCCACCAGTGAGACGGGTCGCTCCTACAATGAGCAGTTCTTC | CATSETGRSYNEQFF
TRBJ1-2 | . | few | TRBV29-1 | TGCAGCGTTGGGCAGCTCCTAACGGATGGCTACACCTTC | CSVGQLLTDGYTF
TRBJ2-3 | . | . | TRBV28 | TGTGCCAGCAGTTTACCGTCAGGGGCAGATACGCAGTATTTT | CASSLPSGADTQYF
TRBJ2-7 | . | . | TRBV12-3/TRBV12-4 | TGTGCCAGCACCAATCGGGGCACCCGTGAAGAGCAGTACTTC | CASTNRGTREEQYF
TRBJ2-7 | TRBD1 | few | TRBV5-1 | TGCGCCAGCAGCTCCCCCGGGACAGGGTACGAGCAGTACTTC | CASSSPGTGYEQYF
TRBJ2-5 | . | . | TRBV4-1 | TGCGCCAGCAGCCAAGAACGGCCTGGGACCCAGTACTTC | CASSQERPGTQYF
TRBJ1-2 | . | few | TRBV2 | TGTGCCAGCAGATCCCAAGGGGGATCAGGGATAGTTGGCTACACCTTC | CASRSQGGSGIVGYTF
TRBJ2-7 | . | . | TRBV3-1 | TGTGCCAGCAGCCAAGGGCTAGCTACGTACGAGCAGTACTTC | CASSQGLATYEQYF
TRBJ2-7 | . | few | TRBV7-9 | TGTGCCAGCAGCTTAGCGCCAGGGGCCTACGAGCAGTACTTC | CASSLAPGAYEQYF
TRBJ2-7 | TRBD2 | once | TRBV9 | TGTGCCAGCCAACGCCCCGGGACTAGCCGCTCCTACGAGCAGTACTTC | CASQRPGTSRSYEQYF
TRBJ2-5 | TRBD2 | . | TRBV9 | TGTGCCAGCAGCGTAGGGGTAGCGGGAAGCTTACAAGAGACCCAGTACTTC | CASSVGVAGSLQETQYF
TRBJ2-7 | TRBD2 | . | TRBV27 | TGTGCCAGCACTGCCGGGACTAGCGCCGGCTACGAGCAGTACTTC | CASTAGTSAGYEQYF
TRBJ2-7 | TRBD1 | . | TRBV7-9 | TGTGCCAGCAGCTTAGTAACAGGGGGGATCTACGAGCAGTACTTC | CASSLVTGGIYEQYF
TRBJ1-5 | . | . | TRBV6-1 | TGTGCCAGCATTAGTCTAGGAGATCAGCCCCAGCATTTT | CASISLGDQPQHF
TRBJ2-5 | . | . | TRBV10-3 | TGTGCCATCAGTGAGTCTTCGGTGACGCAAGAGACCCAGTACTTC | CAISESSVTQETQYF
TRBJ2-5 | TRBD1 | . | TRBV6-1 | TGTGCCAGCAGTATCGTTCGACATCCGGGACAGCAACAAGAGACCCAGTACTTC | CASSIVRHPGQQQETQYF